The 30 T cell receptor beta chains below come from one sample, sequenced in a study of cytomegalovirus exposure and HLA in healthy donors. Vbeta (60) and Jbeta (13) primers were used in the PCR. Using immunoSEQ multiplex PCR, the repertoire was profiled, and TCRdb retains in-frame clones only, with some absent. The sample has some 170,000 clones; roughly 82% are singletons. Sequencing was done on a sample of PBMCs. Receptor source: a man over 45 in good health and CMV-seropositive.

The chain carries TRBV29-1 and TRBJ1-1; perhaps TRBD1 as D (5 bases). This CDR3 region has 12 residues. Germline V CDR1 and CDR2: SQVTM, ANQGSEA. V was clipped by 2 bases and J by 4 bases, with 8 bases between them. The CDR3 spells CSVEWGGTEAFF. CDR3 DNA sequence: TGCAGCGTTGAATGGGGGGGCACTGAAGCTTTCTTT.

The V call is TRBV15, the J call TRBJ1-2; D unresolved. Germline values: CDR1 LNHNV, CDR2 YYDKDF (reference sequence). V was pared by 1 base and J by 6 bases, with 15 bases between. The CDR3 loop spans 15 amino acids. CDR3 residues: CATSRADTPVNGYTF. The CDR3 coding sequence is TGTGCCACCAGCAGAGCCGACACCCCGGTCAATGGCTACACCTTC.

V usage is TRBV6-5 and J usage is TRBJ2-7; 12 nucleotides match TRBD1. In germline, CDR1 is MNHEY, CDR2 SVGAGI. The CDR3 length is 15 residues. The V segment lost 4 bases and the J segment 6 bases; nucleotides outside the gene matches: 7. The CDR3 coding sequence is TGTGCCAGCAGTTCACAGGGACAGGGGGCGTTCGAGCAGTACTTC. This codes for CASSSQGQGAFEQYF.

This chain connects TRBV7-8 to TRBJ1-5; D might be TRBD1 (6 bases). In germline, CDR1 is SGHVS, CDR2 FQNEAQ. The CDR3 sequence is 16 residues long. V was shortened by 4 bases and J by 4 bases, with 17 bases between the two germline ends. Written as DNA, the CDR3 is TGTGCCAGCAGCTCGATGACAGGTTCCCTTAATCAGCCCCAGCATTTT. It yields the protein CASSSMTGSLNQPQHF.

This chain connects TRBV5-8 to TRBJ2-5; tentative D call: TRBD1 (7 bases). The CDR3 loop spans 14 amino acids. Deletions cut 3 bases from V and 3 bases from J, with 12 bases between. Per the germline V gene, CDR1 is SGHTS and CDR2 is YDEGEE. The CDR3 sequence: CASSSRGVKETQYF. In nucleotides, the CDR3 is TGTGCCAGCAGCTCCAGGGGGGTTAAAGAGACCCAGTACTTC.

The chain carries TRBV9 and TRBJ2-1, with TRBD2 matching over 9 bases. Unmatched junction bases numbered 13, after V lost 4 bases and J lost 5 bases. Looked up from germline, CDR1 is SGDLS and CDR2 is YYNGEE. This CDR3 has 17 amino acids. CDR3 in amino acids: CASSSRAQRGAHNEQFF. The CDR3, as DNA: TGTGCCAGCAGCTCGAGGGCGCAGCGGGGGGCCCACAATGAGCAGTTCTTC.

V is TRBV19 and J is TRBJ1-5, with a possible D match to TRBD1 (6 bases). The germline V and J ends were trimmed by 4 bases and 0 bases, with 13 bases remaining between them. The CDR3 has 16 amino acids. Germline CDR1 LNHDA, CDR2 SQIVND (reference sequence). CDR3 amino acids: CASSTHGQFSNQPQHF. CDR3 in DNA: TGTGCCAGTAGTACCCACGGACAGTTTAGCAATCAGCCCCAGCATTTT. The complete variable domain, with remaining parts taken from reference TRBV19 and TRBJ1-5, reads DGGITQSPKYLFRKEGQNVTLSCEQNLNHDAMYWYRQDPGQGLRLIYYSQIVNDFQKGDIAEGYSVSREKKESFPLTVTSAQKNPTAFYLCASSTHGQFSNQPQHFGDGTRLSIL.

This chain links TRBV5-4 with TRBJ2-3, with 8 bases lining up with TRBD2. Trimming cost V 0 bases and J 1 base; bases outside gene matches: 4. The germline V gene has CDR1 SGHNT and CDR2 YYREEE (reference sequence). The CDR3 is made up of 16 amino acids. The CDR3 here is CASSLAGAGGTDTQYF. The CDR3 DNA follows: TGTGCCAGCAGCTTGGCTGGAGCGGGGGGCACAGATACGCAGTATTTT.

In this sample, this clone turned up a few times. The chain links TRBV6-4 to TRBJ1-1, with D uncertain. Trimming stripped 0 bases from V and 4 bases from J, with 9 bases between. The CDR3 loop spans 14 amino acids. Per germline, CDR1 MRHNA and CDR2 SNTAGT. This CDR3 reads CASSDSSRGTEAFF. The CDR3 DNA follows: TGTGCCAGCAGTGACTCTTCCAGAGGCACTGAAGCTTTCTTT.

The chain links TRBV6-4 to TRBJ2-5, with TRBD2 identical over 14 bases. After removal of 0 bases from V and 2 bases from J, the junction contained 8 bases not matched to a gene. This CDR3 has 19 residues. CDR1 is MRHNA, CDR2 SNTAGT, per germline. CDR3 sequence (DNA): TGTGCCAGCAGTGACTCCCGACTAGCGGGGGGGCAAAGTCAAGAGACCCAGTACTTC. Residues: CASSDSRLAGGQSQETQYF.

The chain joins TRBV4-3 to TRBJ2-1; the match to TRBD2 covers 10 bases. Germline lookup yields CDR1 LGHNA and CDR2 YSLEER. The CDR3 runs 15 residues. Losses at the gene ends were 5 bases for V and 6 bases for J; bases not matched to a gene: 7. CDR3 amino acids: CASSFGLAVLNEQFF. Here the CDR3 DNA reads TGCGCCAGCAGCTTCGGACTAGCGGTACTCAATGAGCAGTTCTTC.

In the case of this clone: The junction does not match germline at one end; this may be a read error. The J gene is TRBJ2-3, the V gene TRBV7-2; possible D gene TRBD2, 6 bases. The CDR3 has 16 residues. Per germline, CDR1 SGHTA and CDR2 FQGNSA. DNA for the CDR3: TGTGCCAGCAGCTTAGTGGCTAGCGCGTCCACAGATATGCAGTATTTT. This gives the protein CASSLVASASTDMQYF.

The chain is built from TRBV5-1 and TRBJ1-3, with D tentatively TRBD1 (6 bases). CDR3 length: 15 residues. Deletions cut 2 bases from V and 0 bases from J, with 9 bases between. Germline V gene lookup returns CDR1 SGHRS and CDR2 YFSETQ. The CDR3 protein is CASSFSGDSGNTIYF. The CDR3, as DNA: TGCGCCAGCAGCTTTTCAGGGGACTCTGGAAACACCATATATTTT.

The V call is TRBV25-1, the J call TRBJ2-1; TRBD1 matches at 8 bases. V shed 4 bases and J 5 bases; nucleotides not matched to a gene: 7. The CDR3 is 15 amino acids. CDR1 and CDR2 (germline): MGHDK, SYGVNS. The DNA for the CDR3 is TGTGCCAGCAGTGGGGACAGGCCTAGAAACAATGAGCAGTTCTTC. Its translation: CASSGDRPRNNEQFF.

The gene calls are TRBV28 and TRBJ2-1; 9 bases are a match to TRBD2. The germline gives CDR1 MDHEN, CDR2 SYDVKM. V shed 10 bases and J 8 bases; nucleotides not matched to a gene: 21. This CDR3 has 17 residues. As DNA, the CDR3 is TGTGCCACCTCGGGCCGAGCGGGGGGCCTGGGGTATGATGAGCAGTTCTTC. This translates into CATSGRAGGLGYDEQFF.

The chain is built from TRBV15 and TRBJ2-1; D is possibly TRBD2 (6 bases). V dropped 0 bases and J dropped 3 bases, with 12 bases sitting between them. The germline V gene has CDR1 LNHNV and CDR2 YYDKDF (reference sequence). This CDR3 is built from 16 residues. The CDR3 here is CATSRDRRGSYNEQFF. The CDR3 DNA reads as TGTGCCACCAGCAGAGATCGTCGGGGGAGCTACAATGAGCAGTTCTTC.

The V and J genes are TRBV7-2 and TRBJ1-1; 7 bases fit TRBD1. Trimming removed 3 bases from V and 6 bases from J; junction bases left unmatched: 7. The CDR3 loop spans 14 amino acids. CDR1 is SGHTA, CDR2 FQGNSA, per germline. The CDR3 region has the DNA TGTGCCAGCAGCTTCCTATTGGGGACAGCTGAAGCTTTCTTT. This encodes CASSFLLGTAEAFF.

There are a few counts of this clone. The V and J genes are TRBV5-5 and TRBJ2-7, with 7 bases lining up with TRBD2. Germline lookup yields CDR1 SGHKS and CDR2 YYEKEE (reference sequence). The ends lost 4 bases at V and 2 bases at J; junction bases unmatched: 9. The CDR3 spans 15 residues. The CDR3 DNA reads as TGTGCCAGCAGCGGGCCGGGAGGATCTACCTACGAGCAGTACTTC. Translated, it gives CASSGPGGSTYEQYF.

V usage is TRBV6-6 and J usage is TRBJ1-1, with TRBD1 as a possible D gene (5 bases). Between the trimmed V and J ends, which lost 10 bases and 1 base, there was a span of 13 bases. Germline lookup yields CDR1 MNHNY and CDR2 SVGAGI (reference sequence). CDR3 size: 13 residues. The CDR3, as DNA: TGTGCCACCTTGGGGCAGGGGAACACTGAAGCTTTCTTT. This codes for CATLGQGNTEAFF.

The gene calls are TRBV5-6 and TRBJ2-7; 9 bases agree with TRBD2. V was clipped by 2 bases and J by 2 bases; unmatched bases: 8. The CDR3 totals 16 residues. Germline V gives CDR1 SGHDT, CDR2 YYEEEE. CDR3 DNA: TGTGCCAGCAGCTTCACTAGCGGGCAGCGACCCTACGAGCAGTACTTC. It encodes CASSFTSGQRPYEQYF.

This chain connects TRBV5-1 to TRBJ1-2; D may be TRBD1 (5 bases). Looked up from germline, CDR1 is SGHRS and CDR2 is YFSETQ. The CDR3 spans 13 residues. V was pared by 0 bases and J by 7 bases, with 10 bases between. CDR3 loop: CASSLAGEAGYTF. The CDR3 DNA reads as TGCGCCAGCAGCTTGGCGGGGGAAGCTGGCTACACCTTC.

The chain is built from TRBV29-1 and TRBJ1-1; D might be TRBD1 (5 bases). Germline CDR1 and CDR2: SQVTM and ANQGSEA. V gave up 7 bases and J gave up 1 base, with 7 bases separating them. The CDR3 consists of 11 residues. As DNA, the CDR3 is TGCAGCGGCAGGGCGAACACTGAAGCTTTCTTT. Protein product: CSGRANTEAFF.

CDR3: CAIKGDTYGYTF. For the CDR3, the DNA is TGTGCCATCAAGGGGGACACCTATGGCTACACCTTC. The chain uses TRBV10-3 and TRBJ1-2; a possible D gene is TRBD1 (6 bases). The V end was cut by 7 bases, the J end by 4 bases, with 10 bases between. Germline CDR1 and CDR2: ENHRY and SYGVKD. This CDR3 region has 12 residues.

This sequence joins TRBV7-2 and TRBJ2-5; 9 bases fit TRBD1. The assigned J gene may be wrong: the sequence end matches TRBJ2-7 better. The V gene's germline CDR1 is SGHTA and CDR2 FQGNSA. The CDR3 consists of 15 residues. CDR3 bases: TGTGCCAGCACCGTAACAGGGGGCCCCTCCTACGAGCAGTACTTC. Translation: CASTVTGGPSYEQYF.

The chain couples TRBV2 to TRBJ2-5; D might be TRBD1 (6 bases). Per the germline V gene, CDR1 is SNHLY and CDR2 is FYNNEI. Trimming removed 7 bases from V and 2 bases from J, with 11 bases in between. The CDR3 spans 13 residues. CDR3 DNA sequence: TGTGCCAGCAACGGACAGCTACAAGAGACCCAGTACTTC. The encoded protein is CASNGQLQETQYF. Full variable domain (remainder filled in from reference TRBV2 and TRBJ2-5): EPEVTQTPSHQVTQMGQEVILRCVPISNHLYFYWYRQILGQKVEFLVSFYNNEISEKSEIFDDQFSVERPDGSNFTLKIRSTKLEDSAMYFCASNGQLQETQYFGPGTRLLVL.

Concerning this clone itself: An end of the junction differs from the germline gene, which may be a read error. J is TRBJ2-2 and V is TRBV7-7, with D perhaps matching TRBD2 (6 bases). Per the germline V gene, CDR1 is SSHAT and CDR2 is FNYEAQ (reference sequence). CDR3 length equals 16 residues. This CDR3 reads CASSPTVAANTGELFF. The CDR3 region has the DNA TGTGCTAGCAGCCCGACGGTAGCGGCGAACACCGGGGAGCTGTTTTTT. Complete variable domain (other parts from reference TRBV7-7 and TRBJ2-2): GAGVSQSPRYKVTKRGQDVTLRCDPISSHATLYWYQQALGQGPEFLTYFNYEAQPDKSGLPSDRFSAERPEGSISTLTIQRTEQRDSAMYRCASSPTVAANTGELFFGEGSRLTVL.

The gene calls are TRBV10-2 and TRBJ2-7, with a possible D match to TRBD1 (5 bases). Germline loops: CDR1 WSHSY, CDR2 SAAADI. Trimming stripped 4 bases from V and 3 bases from J, with 10 bases between. The CDR3 runs to 13 residues. CDR3 in amino acids: CASSVRESYEQYF. CDR3 DNA: TGCGCCAGCAGTGTCAGGGAAAGCTACGAGCAGTACTTC.

The chain carries TRBV4-3 and TRBJ1-4; no firm D call. CDR3 size: 15 residues. Germline loops: CDR1 LGHNA, CDR2 YSLEER. Trimming pared 4 bases from V and 8 bases from J, leaving 17 bases between. The CDR3 bases are TGCGCCAGCAGCCCAACGACTCTAGCGAGGGAAAAACTGTTTTTT. It encodes CASSPTTLAREKLFF.

The V gene is TRBV14, the J gene TRBJ2-7; TRBD1 matches 9 bases. The CDR3 has 14 residues. Germline V gives CDR1 SGHDN, CDR2 FVKESK. With V trimmed by 4 bases and J by 5 bases, 6 bases remained unmatched. The CDR3 bases are TGTGCCAGCAGCCCCGTACAGGGGGCAGACGAGCAGTACTTC. Amino acid sequence: CASSPVQGADEQYF.

The chain recombines TRBV7-3 with TRBJ2-1, with TRBD2 matching over 10 bases. The CDR3 runs 14 residues. Germline-derived CDR1 and CDR2 are SGHTA and FQGTGA. V trimming: 4 bases; J trimming: 7 bases; junction bases outside the gene matches: 4. CDR3 in amino acids: CASSSAGGWNEQFF. The CDR3 region has the DNA TGTGCCAGCAGCTCAGCGGGGGGGTGGAATGAGCAGTTCTTC. The full variable domain, its missing parts supplied by reference TRBV7-3 and TRBJ2-1, is GAGVSQTPSNKVTEKGKYVELRCDPISGHTALYWYRQSLGQGPEFLIYFQGTGAADDSGLPNDRFFAVRPEGSVSTLKIQRTERGDSAVYLCASSSAGGWNEQFFGPGTRLTVL.